One TCR beta chain is described in this entry. What it binds is unknown. The data stem from a study of cytomegalovirus exposure and HLA in healthy donors. Overall study findings and caveats: 150 or so TCR beta chains were listed as cytomegalovirus-associated.

The V end was cut by 2 bases, the J end by 2 bases, with 17 bases between. The germline V gene has CDR1 MNHEY and CDR2 SMNVEV (reference sequence). The CDR3 loop spans 17 amino acids. With 60 Vbeta and 13 Jbeta primers, the PCR was carried out. The assay was immunoSEQ multiplex PCR, and TCRdb's table has in-frame clones only and misses some. This sample has around 150,000 clones, with about three quarters found just once. The rearrangement joins TRBV27 to TRBJ2-3; no firm D call. Sequenced input: PBMCs. The sequence was collected from a man younger than 45 in good health and CMV-seropositive. The CDR3 protein is CASSLSGAAQNTDTQYF. CDR3 DNA: TGTGCCAGCAGTTTAAGTGGCGCGGCGCAGAACACAGATACGCAGTATTTT.